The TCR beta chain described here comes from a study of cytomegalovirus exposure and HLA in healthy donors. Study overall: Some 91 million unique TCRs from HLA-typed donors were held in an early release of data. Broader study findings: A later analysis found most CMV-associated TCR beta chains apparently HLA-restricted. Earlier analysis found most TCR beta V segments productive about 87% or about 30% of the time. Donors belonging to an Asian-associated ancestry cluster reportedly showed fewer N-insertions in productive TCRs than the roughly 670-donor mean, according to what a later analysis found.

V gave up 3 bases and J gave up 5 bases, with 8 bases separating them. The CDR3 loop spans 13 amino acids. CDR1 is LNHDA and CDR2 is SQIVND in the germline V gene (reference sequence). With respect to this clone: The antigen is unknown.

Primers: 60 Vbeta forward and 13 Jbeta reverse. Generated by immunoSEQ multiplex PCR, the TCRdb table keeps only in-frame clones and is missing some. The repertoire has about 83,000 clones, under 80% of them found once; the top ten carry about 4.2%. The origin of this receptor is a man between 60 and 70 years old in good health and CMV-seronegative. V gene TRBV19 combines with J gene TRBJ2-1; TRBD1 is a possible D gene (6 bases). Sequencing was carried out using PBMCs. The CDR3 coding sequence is TGTGCCAGTAGTATCGGACAGAACAATGAGCAGTTCTTC. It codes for CASSIGQNNEQFF.